This section outlines one TCR beta chain sequence together with its context. Its antigen remains undetermined. No base-level quality is on record; no much larger clone is a single base apart. CDR1 is given as LNHDA and CDR2 as SQIVND, both from the germline V gene (reference sequence). The CDR3 spans 12 residues, from the cysteine through the phenylalanine. Only the CDR3 DNA stays, 36 bases, in frame from base 1. V loses 5 bases at its end and J loses 11 bases; junction bases beyond the gene matches: 5. This record belongs to a study of STAT5B mutations in CD4+ large granular lymphocyte leukemia (dated 2022 in TCRdb). In terms of the full investigation: Among healthy controls, the CDR3 'QG' motif was associated with a particular HLA allele. The study compared the TCRbeta repertoires of patients with CD4+ T-cell large granular lymphocyte leukemia against the TCRbeta repertoires of healthy blood donors. The purity of purified fractions was confirmed by flow cytometry on FACSCanto II or FACSVerse to exceed 95% among lymphocytes.

The healthy control group was made up of approximately 40 blood donors, and the Finnish Red Cross blood service supplied their buffy coats. All TCR-sequenced material derived from peripheral blood: patient blood samples and healthy donor buffy coats. Ficoll-Hypaque gradient centrifugation was used to isolate peripheral blood mononuclear cells. For the healthy controls, CD4+ cells were obtained from buffy coats by magnetic purification. Genomic DNA was extracted with the Gentra Puregene Cell and Tissue kit and quantified on a Qubit 2.0 fluorometer. The study at large found these results: Data were not HLA-matched; higher clonality in CD4+ versus CD8+ T-LGLL could reflect the relatively small sample size. Main leukemic clonotypes were private to each patient, although roughly 23% appeared at low frequency in other patients' non-leukemic repertoires. Greater clonality appeared to be present in CD4-sorted patient repertoires than in healthy CD4+ repertoires, and the difference was retained after the putative leukemic clones were removed. TRBV06-family usage was enriched among the top patient clones (8/27) compared with healthy controls (2/35).

The immunoSEQ assay at survey resolution was used to sequence TCRbeta rearrangements from genomic DNA. From the authors' description of their analysis: In the TCR sequencing data, the lowest productive clonotype frequency that could be detected was 2.59 x 10-5. Analyses included only productive TCRbeta rearrangements, meaning complete and in-frame sequences. The clonality of each sample was calculated as Simpson clonality in the immunoSEQ Analyzer version 3.0. Clones were binned by frequency as very rare, small, medium, large (1-20%) or hyperexpanded (>20%). Generation probabilities were estimated with OLGA 1.2.3, V-gene circos plots were generated with VDJtools, specificities were searched for in VDJdb, and CDR3 motifs were identified with GLIPH. This immuneACCESS table, as held by TCRdb, lists in-frame sequences with V and J called but not all clones. Of the missing ones, under half trace to an unresolved V gene in checked studies; the others have no known cause. V and J calls and clone size are given by that table; D and trimming were obtained from the DNA. The sample records around 29,000 clones, roughly three quarters of which are singletons. Around 0.99% of the sample comes from the top ten.

Recombination linked TRBV19 to TRBJ1-5, and 8 bases in between align with TRBD1. The source material was CD4+ T cells from blood buffy coats. This TCR derives from a human donor in good health. The DNA reads as follows: TGTGCCAGTAGTGCCCCACAGGGGGCCCAGCATTTT. Translated, it gives CASSAPQGAQHF.